This T cell receptor (beta chain) originates from a study of cytomegalovirus exposure and HLA in healthy donors. Overall study: A previous analysis identified approximately 120 million unique TCR beta sequences derived from approximately 190 million T cells. Out of about 410 genotyped donors, about 81% belonged to the Caucasian-associated ancestry cluster.

Each donor was healthy, and each was a bone marrow donor. With 60 Vbeta and 13 Jbeta primers, the PCR was carried out. Per the original methods: In a later analysis, roughly 11 million of approximately 86 million unique beta chains occurred in at least two donors. TCRdb's copy holds only in-frame clones and misses some; the assay was immunoSEQ multiplex PCR. V and J calls and clone size are as listed in that table; D and trimming were resolved from the DNA. The profile shows roughly 150,000 clones, roughly four fifths of them singletons. The clonotype was recovered from a man aged 25 to 40 in good health and CMV-seropositive. Sequencing was performed on PBMCs.

Written as DNA, the CDR3 is TGCGCCAGCAGCCAAGCGGACAGCTACGAGCAGTACTTC. This codes for CASSQADSYEQYF. This chain joins TRBV4-3 and TRBJ2-7; TRBD1 might be the D (6 bases). Germline V lookup: CDR1 LGHNA, CDR2 YSLEER. Trimming left V 1 base short and J 3 bases short, with 7 bases between. This CDR3 has 13 residues.